The 24 T cell receptor beta chains given below trace back to one sample, sequenced in a study of T cells after yellow fever vaccination. TCRdb re-analysed the 5' RACE reads in MiXCR, keeping a single row per CDR3 protein. The table shows approximately 300,000 distinct CDR3 sequences, with around 6.8% occurring only once. The material sequenced was PBMCs, taken more than 40 days after the first yellow fever vaccination. The receptors here all came from a man aged 18 to 30 who received the YFV17D yellow fever vaccine.

The table lists this clonotype with many counts. This chain uses TRBV7-8 with TRBJ2-3, with D unclear. The V gene's germline CDR1 is SGHVS and CDR2 FQNEAQ. CDR3 length: 15 amino acids. Trimming took 2 bases from V and 2 from J, leaving 11 bases between them. The CDR3 loop reads CASSLKRVLTDTQYF. The CDR3 nucleotides are TGTGCCAGCAGCTTAAAACGGGTTCTCACAGATACGCAGTATTTT.

The chain combines TRBV9 with TRBJ2-7; 8 bases align to TRBD1. The CDR3 runs 12 residues. V dropped 3 bases and J dropped 6; count of bases not matched to a gene: 2. Germline CDR1 SGDLS, CDR2 YYNGEE. CDR3 sequence reads: CASSADRGEQYF. In DNA, the CDR3 is TGTGCCAGCAGCGCCGACAGGGGCGAGCAGTACTTC.

V is TRBV9 and J is TRBJ2-3; 7 bases line up with TRBD1. The CDR3 is 15 residues long. The germline V gene encodes CDR1 SGDLS and CDR2 YYNGEE. J lost 4 bases, V lost 3 bases, and 8 bases had no gene match. The CDR3 loop reads CASSARQGLPDTQYF. The CDR3 bases are TGTGCCAGCAGCGCCAGACAGGGTCTACCAGATACGCAGTATTTT.

This clonotype has a handful of counts. The chain joins TRBV4-3 to TRBJ1-1; 7 bases fit TRBD1. Germline trimming cut 0 bases from V and 4 bases from J; bases unmatched to any gene: 2. CDR1 and CDR2 (germline): LGHNA, YSLEER. This CDR3 region has 14 residues. CDR3 residues: CASSQEAGGTEAFF. The CDR3 DNA follows: TGCGCCAGCAGCCAAGAGGCAGGGGGCACTGAAGCTTTCTTT.

This clonotype was recorded many times. The gene calls are TRBV7-2 and TRBJ2-7, with D tentatively TRBD1 or TRBD2 (6 bases each). The V end lost 5 bases, the J end lost 1 base, and 12 bases lay between the germline ends. The CDR3 consists of 14 residues. The germline CDR1 and CDR2 sequences are SGHTA and FQGNSA. The CDR3 here is CASSPGATSYEQYF. Written as DNA, the CDR3 is TGTGCCAGCAGCCCGGGGGCCACGTCCTACGAGCAGTACTTC. Using reference TRBV7-2 and TRBJ2-7 for the parts outside the CDR3, the full variable domain is GAGVSQSPSNKVTEKGKDVELRCDPISGHTALYWYRQSLGQGLEFLIYFQGNSAPDKSGLPSDRFSAERTGGSVSTLTIQRTQQEDSAVYLCASSPGATSYEQYFGPGTRLTVT.

V usage is TRBV20-1 and J usage is TRBJ2-3; 9 bases are a match to TRBD1. Germline V gene lookup returns CDR1 DFQATT and CDR2 SNEGSKA (reference sequence). The CDR3 contains 16 residues. Unmatched junction bases numbered 5, after V lost 0 bases and J lost 1 base. The CDR3 DNA reads TGCAGTGCTAGAGATGGACAGGGGTTTGGCACAGATACGCAGTATTTT. Its translation: CSARDGQGFGTDTQYF.

The rearrangement links TRBV25-1 to TRBJ1-2; D is unresolved. CDR1 and CDR2 (germline): MGHDK, SYGVNS. The CDR3 totals 16 residues. Trimming took off 2 bases at V and 4 bases at J, with 17 bases between the two ends. For the CDR3, the DNA is TGTGCCAGCAGTGAAAGCAGTTCGGGCAGGCTCTATGGCTACACCTTC. Translation gives CASSESSSGRLYGYTF.

This clonotype turned up a few times. V is TRBV4-2 and J is TRBJ2-1, with 13 bases identical to TRBD2. The CDR3 contains 16 residues. Germline V gene lookup returns CDR1 LGHNA and CDR2 YNFKEQ. Losses at the gene ends were 5 bases for V and 10 bases for J; bases not matched to a gene: 11. CDR3 in DNA: TGTGCCAGCAGCAAAAGCGGACTAGCGGGGGTTGGGGAGCAGTTCTTC. It encodes CASSKSGLAGVGEQFF.

This clonotype was recorded at least ten times. The V gene is TRBV5-1, the J gene TRBJ2-7, with a possible D match to TRBD1 (7 bases). Germline V CDR1 and CDR2: SGHRS, YFSETQ. CDR3 size: 16 residues. Between the trimmed V and J ends, which lost 4 bases and 2 bases, there was a span of 19 bases. DNA of the CDR3: TGCGCCAGCAGCCCCCCTCCCAGGGGGGATGCCTACGAGCAGTACTTC. It codes for CASSPPPRGDAYEQYF. The full variable domain, rest sourced from reference TRBV5-1 and TRBJ2-7, is KAGVTQTPRYLIKTRGQQVTLSCSPISGHRSVSWYQQTPGQGLQFLFEYFSETQRNKGNFPGRFSGRQFSNSRSEMNVSTLELGDSALYLCASSPPPRGDAYEQYFGPGTRLTVT.

This rearrangement joins TRBV5-1 to TRBJ2-7, with 12 bases lining up with TRBD2. J gave up 3 bases and V 4 bases, and 17 bases lay outside the gene matches. Germline CDR1 SGHRS, CDR2 YFSETQ. There are 19 residues in the CDR3. The CDR3: CASSLDRTERLAGDYEQYV. For the CDR3, the DNA is TGCGCCAGCAGCCTGGATAGGACGGAGAGACTAGCGGGGGACTACGAGCAGTACGTC.

This chain connects TRBV10-3 to TRBJ1-4; no firm D call. The V end was cut by 6 bases, the J end by 7 bases, with 12 bases between. This CDR3 spans 13 amino acids. Germline V lookup: CDR1 ENHRY, CDR2 SYGVKD. CDR3 amino acids: CAISQAQREKLFF. CDR3 nucleotide sequence: TGTGCCATCAGCCAAGCCCAGCGTGAAAAACTGTTTTTT.

This clonotype has more than one count but fewer than ten. V usage is TRBV5-1 and J usage is TRBJ2-7, with D perhaps TRBD1 or TRBD2 (5 bases each). Deletions cut 4 bases from V and 2 bases from J, with 10 bases between. CDR1 is SGHRS and CDR2 is YFSETQ in the germline V gene. This CDR3 contains 13 residues. CDR3 sequence: CASSRDGAYEQYV. The CDR3, as DNA: TGCGCCAGCAGCAGGGACGGCGCCTACGAGCAGTACGTC.

This clonotype was seen many times. This CDR3 is CASSEAGGHFNEQFF. The CDR3 nucleotides are TGCGCCAGCAGTGAGGCGGGGGGCCACTTCAATGAGCAGTTCTTC. The J gene is TRBJ2-1, the V gene TRBV10-1; 8 bases align to TRBD2. Germline assignment: CDR1 WNHNN and CDR2 SYGVQD (reference sequence). This CDR3 region has 15 residues. J was trimmed by 6 bases and V by 2 bases; bases with no gene match: 6.

The rearrangement links TRBV18 to TRBJ2-5; D uncertain. The V and J ends lost 4 bases and 5 bases respectively, with 8 bases between them. Germline V CDR1 and CDR2: KGHSH, LQKENI. The CDR3 runs 12 residues. Here the CDR3 DNA reads TGTGCCAGCTCACAGGGATGGGAGACCCAGTACTTC. It encodes CASSQGWETQYF.

This rearrangement joins TRBV9 to TRBJ2-2; 7 nucleotides match TRBD2. CDR1 is SGDLS and CDR2 is YYNGEE in the germline V gene. CDR3 length: 15 residues. The J segment lost 4 bases and the V segment lost 4 bases, leaving 7 bases of the junction unmatched. This CDR3 reads CASSPEGLSTGELFF. The CDR3 DNA is TGTGCCAGCAGCCCTGAGGGACTATCCACCGGGGAGCTGTTTTTT. Full variable domain (rest looked up from reference TRBV9 and TRBJ2-2): DSGVTQTPKHLITATGQRVTLRCSPRSGDLSVYWYQQSLDQGLQFLIQYYNGEERAKGNILERFSAQQFPDLHSELNLSSLELGDSALYFCASSPEGLSTGELFFGEGSRLTVL.

This clonotype was found a few times. The chain is built from TRBV27 and TRBJ2-3, with a tentative D call TRBD2 (6 bases). The germline V and J ends were trimmed by 6 bases and 4 bases, with 17 bases remaining between them. Germline V gives CDR1 MNHEY, CDR2 SMNVEV (reference sequence). This CDR3 is 15 amino acids long. In DNA form, the CDR3 reads TGTGCCAGCAGCCTCCGTATCCGCGGGGCAGATACGCAGTATTTT. It specifies CASSLRIRGADTQYF.

This clonotype showed up just a few times. The CDR3: CSARDPGTGGNEQYF. For the CDR3, the DNA is TGCAGTGCTAGAGATCCTGGGACAGGGGGAAACGAGCAGTACTTC. V usage is TRBV20-1 and J usage is TRBJ2-7; TRBD1 matches at 11 bases. The V gene end was trimmed by 0 bases and the J gene end by 5 bases; junction bases not matched to a gene: 6. Germline V CDR1 and CDR2: DFQATT, SNEGSKA (reference sequence). CDR3 size: 15 residues.

This chain uses TRBV20-1 with TRBJ1-1, with a possible D match to TRBD1 (6 bases). This CDR3 has 16 residues. With 1 base removed from V and 1 base from J, the gap between germline ends came to 16 bases. Germline assignment: CDR1 DFQATT and CDR2 SNEGSKA (reference sequence). The CDR3 loop reads CSARGGGGGGNTEAFF. CDR3 nucleotides: TGCAGTGCTAGAGGAGGGGGAGGAGGGGGGAACACTGAAGCTTTCTTT.

Ten or more counts support this clonotype. This chain joins TRBV7-2 and TRBJ1-6; unclear D gene. CDR1 and CDR2 from the germline V gene are SGHTA and FQGNSA. Trimming stripped 6 bases from V and 9 bases from J, with 15 bases between. The CDR3 spans 14 residues. The CDR3, as DNA: TGTGCCAGCAGACGGCAGAAGGAGGGTTCACCCCTCCACTTT. This gives the protein CASRRQKEGSPLHF.

This clonotype occurred a few times. The chain recombines TRBV18 with TRBJ1-2; D gene uncertain. This CDR3 has 15 amino acids. V lost 3 bases to trimming and J lost 4 bases, with 15 bases between them. Germline assignment: CDR1 KGHSH and CDR2 LQKENI. The CDR3 sequence: CASSPRLESIYGYTF. The CDR3 DNA reads as TGTGCCAGCTCACCTCGGCTGGAGTCCATCTATGGCTACACCTTC.

This clonotype has more than one count but fewer than ten. The chain links TRBV6-5 to TRBJ1-2; D perhaps matches TRBD1 (5 bases). The CDR3 loop spans 13 amino acids. Per the germline V gene, CDR1 is MNHEY and CDR2 is SVGAGI. V lost 2 bases, J lost 3 bases, and 7 bases lay in between. CDR3 bases: TGTGCCAGCAGTTACGACAGCCACTATGGCTACACCTTC. As protein: CASSYDSHYGYTF.

There are a few counts of this clonotype. The chain links TRBV5-1 to TRBJ2-4; D unclear. Germline V lookup: CDR1 SGHRS, CDR2 YFSETQ. Between the trimmed V and J ends, which lost 1 base and 2 bases, there was a span of 7 bases. This CDR3 contains 14 residues. The CDR3 reads CASSLYSSKNIQYF. Here the CDR3 DNA reads TGCGCCAGCAGCTTGTACAGTTCCAAAAACATTCAGTACTTC.

This clonotype showed up just a few times. The rearrangement joins TRBV5-5 to TRBJ2-3; unclear D gene. The V gene's germline CDR1 is SGHKS and CDR2 YYEKEE (reference sequence). Trimming stripped 6 bases from V and 4 bases from J, with 9 bases between. CDR3 length: 12 amino acids. The DNA of the CDR3 is TGTGCCAGCACCCAGGTGCCAGATACGCAGTATTTT. It is translated as CASTQVPDTQYF.

The V call is TRBV11-1, the J call TRBJ2-2; TRBD1 agrees at 9 bases. CDR3 size: 15 residues. Unmatched junction bases numbered 6, after V lost 8 bases and J lost 2 bases. In germline, CDR1 is SGHAT, CDR2 FQDESV (reference sequence). CDR3 sequence reads: CASRDRDLNTGELFF. CDR3 nucleotides: TGTGCCAGCCGGGACAGGGACCTTAACACCGGGGAGCTGTTTTTT.